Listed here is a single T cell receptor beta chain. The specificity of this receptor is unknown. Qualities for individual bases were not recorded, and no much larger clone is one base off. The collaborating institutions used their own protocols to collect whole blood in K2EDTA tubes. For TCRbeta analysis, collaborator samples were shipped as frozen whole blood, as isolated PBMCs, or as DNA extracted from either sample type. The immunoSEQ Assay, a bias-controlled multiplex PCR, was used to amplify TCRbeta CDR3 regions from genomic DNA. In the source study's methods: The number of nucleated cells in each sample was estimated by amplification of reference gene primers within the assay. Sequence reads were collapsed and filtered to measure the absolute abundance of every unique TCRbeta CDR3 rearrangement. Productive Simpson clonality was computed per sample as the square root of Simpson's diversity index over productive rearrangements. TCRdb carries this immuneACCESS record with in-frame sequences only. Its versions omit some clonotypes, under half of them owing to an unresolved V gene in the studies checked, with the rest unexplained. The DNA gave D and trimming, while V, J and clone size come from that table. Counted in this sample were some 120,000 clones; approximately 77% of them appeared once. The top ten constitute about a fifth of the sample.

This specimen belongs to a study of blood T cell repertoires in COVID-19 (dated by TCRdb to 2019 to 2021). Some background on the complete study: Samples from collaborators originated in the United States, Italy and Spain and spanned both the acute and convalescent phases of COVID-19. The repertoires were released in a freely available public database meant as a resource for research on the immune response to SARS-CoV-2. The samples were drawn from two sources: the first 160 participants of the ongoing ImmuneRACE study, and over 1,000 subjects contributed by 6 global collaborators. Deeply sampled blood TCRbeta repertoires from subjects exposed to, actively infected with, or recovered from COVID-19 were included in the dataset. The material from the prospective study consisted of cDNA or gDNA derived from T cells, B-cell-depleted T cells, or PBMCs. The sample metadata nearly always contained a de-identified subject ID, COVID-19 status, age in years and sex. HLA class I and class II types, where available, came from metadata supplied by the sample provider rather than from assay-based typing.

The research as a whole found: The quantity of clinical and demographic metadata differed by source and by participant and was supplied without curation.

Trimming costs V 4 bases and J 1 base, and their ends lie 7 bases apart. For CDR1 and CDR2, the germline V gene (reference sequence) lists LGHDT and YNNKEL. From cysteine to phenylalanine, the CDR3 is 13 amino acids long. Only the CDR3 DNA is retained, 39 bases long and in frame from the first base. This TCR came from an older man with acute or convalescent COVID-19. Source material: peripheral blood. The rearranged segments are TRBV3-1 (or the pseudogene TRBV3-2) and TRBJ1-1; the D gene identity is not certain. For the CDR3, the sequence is CASSPVRNTEAFF. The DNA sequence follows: TGTGCCAGCAGCCCGGTTCGGAACACTGAAGCTTTCTTT.